These 7 T cell receptor beta chains originate from one sample sequenced in a study of blood T cell repertoires in COVID-19 (dated by TCRdb to the early 2020s). The library was obtained by the immunoSEQ multiplex PCR assay. TCRdb stores this immuneACCESS table with in-frame sequences only. Part of the clones is absent; in the studies checked, under half of the shortfall reflects unresolved V genes, and no reason is known for the rest. The sample profile shows more than 85,000 clones; roughly four fifths of them were found once. The ten largest clones add up to roughly 14% of the sample. The sequenced sample consisted of peripheral blood. The origin of the receptors is a woman older than 75 with acute or convalescent COVID-19.

The CDR3 loop is CASSYSRGTWREKLFF. The CDR3 nucleotides read TGTGCCAGCAGTTACTCCAGGGGGACCTGGCGAGAAAAACTGTTTTTT. This chain links TRBV6-6 with TRBJ1-4; 7 bases are a match to TRBD1. This CDR3 is 16 amino acids long. The J segment lost 8 bases and the V segment lost 0 bases, leaving 9 bases of the junction unmatched. The germline CDR1 and CDR2 sequences are MNHNY and SVGAGI (reference sequence).

This clone was detected a few times. The chain employs TRBV24-1 and TRBJ1-4; no reliable D call. The V end lost 7 bases, the J end lost 3 bases, and 8 bases lay between the germline ends. The CDR3 sequence is 13 residues long. From germline, CDR1 is KGHDR and CDR2 SFDVKD. The CDR3 is CATSRTANEKLFF. The CDR3 bases are TGTGCCACCAGCCGCACAGCTAATGAAAAACTGTTTTTT.

This rearrangement joins TRBV7-2 to TRBJ2-7; TRBD1 might be the D (6 bases). The V end was cut by 1 base, the J end by 6 bases, with 10 bases between. The CDR3 consists of 13 residues. CDR1 is SGHTA, CDR2 FQGNSA, per germline. The CDR3 spells CASSLVGGSEQYV. The CDR3 DNA is TGTGCCAGCAGCTTAGTAGGGGGATCCGAGCAGTACGTC.

V gene TRBV18 combines with J gene TRBJ1-1; D possibly corresponds to TRBD1 (6 bases). The V and J ends lost 6 bases and 7 bases respectively, with 12 bases between them. Germline values: CDR1 KGHSH, CDR2 LQKENI. This CDR3 is built from 12 residues. The CDR3 sequence is CASSPTGIEAFF. The CDR3 DNA is TGTGCCAGCTCGCCTACAGGGATTGAAGCTTTCTTT.

The chain employs TRBV4-1 and TRBJ1-5; D not resolved. V was trimmed by 2 bases and J by 2 bases, leaving 13 bases between them. This CDR3 is built from 16 residues. Germline CDR1 reads MGHRA; CDR2 reads YSYEKL. The CDR3 protein is CASSQSRSVRNQPQHF. CDR3 in DNA: TGCGCCAGCAGCCAATCCCGGTCCGTTCGCAATCAGCCCCAGCATTTT.

V usage is TRBV7-2 and J usage is TRBJ2-5; D gene uncertain. This CDR3 comprises 14 residues. Looked up from germline, CDR1 is SGHTA and CDR2 is FQGNSA. Deletions cut 1 base from V and 5 bases from J, with 11 bases between. CDR3 coding DNA: TGTGCCAGCAGCTTAGGGCTTTTGAAGGAGACCCAGTACTTC. It encodes CASSLGLLKETQYF.

The rearrangement uses TRBV5-1 and TRBJ2-3; 10 bases fit TRBD2. Germline CDR1 is SGHRS and CDR2 is YFSETQ. With V trimmed by 4 bases and J by 5 bases, 13 bases remained unmatched. The CDR3 contains 17 residues. In DNA form, the CDR3 reads TGCGCCAGCAGCCCACGGTCCCTAGCGGGAGTTAGAGATACGCAGTATTTT. This translates into CASSPRSLAGVRDTQYF.